This is a list of T cell receptor beta chains from one sample in a study of shared clonotypes between healthy human individuals. Generated by immunoSEQ multiplex PCR, the TCRdb table keeps only in-frame clones and is missing some. The sample yields under 750,000 clones, 55% to 75% seen once. The sample taken for sequencing was memory CD4+ T cells sorted from blood. These receptors were collected from a woman aged 30 to 39 in good health. Each CDR3 is given with its conserved first and last residue. A D gene is named only where the DNA matches it firmly. Clone size is not always given. Where it is, it says once, few, many or a class for expanded clones.

V	J	D	size	DNA	CDR3
TRBV7-2	TRBJ2-7	NA	NA	TGTGCCAGCAGCCCCGGGAATTCCTACGAGCAGTACTTC	CASSPGNSYEQYF
TRBV5-1	TRBJ2-1	TRBD2	few	TGCGCCAGCAGCTGGGGGACCCTAGCGGGAGATTTCGATGAGCAGTTCTTC	CASSWGTLAGDFDEQFF
TRBV10-2	TRBJ1-1	NA	once	TGCGCCAGCAGTGAGCAAACAGGTAGGACTGAAGCTTTCTTT	CASSEQTGRTEAFF
TRBV6-1	TRBJ1-4	TRBD1	few	TGTGCCACCGCACAGGGGGGTCAAGAAAAACTGTTTTTT	CATAQGGQEKLFF
TRBV5-1	TRBJ2-1	NA	NA	TGCGCCAGCAGCTCCGGGACAAGGAGGGTCAATGAGCAGTTCTTC	CASSSGTRRVNEQFF
TRBV19	TRBJ2-2	NA	NA	TGTGCCAGTAGCACTACAGGAGGTCCCCTAGGGGCCGGGGAGCTGTTTTTT	CASSTTGGPLGAGELFF
TRBV19	TRBJ2-4	NA	many	TGTGCCAGTAGTATAGGGGGAGCCAAAAACATTCAGTACTTC	CASSIGGAKNIQYF
TRBV18	TRBJ2-2	NA	NA	TGTGCCAGCTCACCGAGGGCTAGCCCCAGCACCGGGGAGCTGTTTTTT	CASSPRASPSTGELFF
TRBV2	TRBJ1-5	NA	NA	TGTGCCAGCAATTGGGATAGCAATCAGCCCCAGCATTTT	CASNWDSNQPQHF
TRBV5-1	TRBJ2-7	NA	NA	TGCGCCAGCAGCTTGGGATTTACGCCCGGCTCCTACGAGCAGTACTTC	CASSLGFTPGSYEQYF
TRBV7-6	TRBJ1-1	NA	few	TGTGCCAGCAGTCCGCGGACTGGCGACACTGAAGCTTTCTTT	CASSPRTGDTEAFF
TRBV28	TRBJ1-2	NA	NA	TGTGCCAGCAGAACGACTTCGGAATATGGCTACACCTTC	CASRTTSEYGYTF
TRBV27	TRBJ2-7	TRBD2	NA	TGTGCCACCAGTAGCGGGAGAAACTCCTACGAGCAGTACTTC	CATSSGRNSYEQYF
TRBV5-1	TRBJ2-3	NA	few	TGCGCCAGCAGCTTGGGGAGCACAGATACGCAGTATTTT	CASSLGSTDTQYF
TRBV4-1	TRBJ2-7	NA	NA	TGCGCCAGCAGCCAAGTCGGGGTGTTCGTATACGAGCAGTACTTC	CASSQVGVFVYEQYF
TRBV11-2	TRBJ1-5	NA	NA	TGTGCCAGCAGCTTAGCTAGCAATCAGCCCCAGCATTTT	CASSLASNQPQHF
TRBV30	TRBJ2-1	NA	once	TGTGCCTGGAACGGAGGGGGAGTTAGGTCCTACAATGAGCAGTTCTTC	CAWNGGGVRSYNEQFF
TRBV11-2	TRBJ2-1	TRBD2	NA	TGTGCCAGCAGCCCAAGAGGTACTAGCGGGAGGAATGAGCAGTTCTTC	CASSPRGTSGRNEQFF
TRBV4-1	TRBJ2-2	NA	few	TGCGCCAGCAGCCCAAGCGGCCGCACCGGGGAGCTGTTTTTT	CASSPSGRTGELFF
TRBV6-5	TRBJ2-2	NA	NA	TGTGCCAGCAGGAAAGGGAACACCGGGGAGCTGTTTTTT	CASRKGNTGELFF
TRBV5-4	TRBJ1-1	TRBD1	few	TGTGCCAGCAGCTCGGGCCCACAGGGGGGGAACACTGAAGCTTTCTTT	CASSSGPQGGNTEAFF
TRBV27	TRBJ1-2	TRBD1	NA	TGTGCCAGCAGACAGACAGGGGGCGGCGGCTACACCTTC	CASRQTGGGGYTF
TRBV5-1	TRBJ2-5	NA	NA	TGCGCCAGCAGCTTGGTGTTTCAAGAGACCCAGTACTTC	CASSLVFQETQYF
TRBV6-1	TRBJ2-7	TRBD2	few	TGTGCCAGCAGGGTAGCGGGAGGAACCTACGAGCAGTACTTC	CASRVAGGTYEQYF
TRBV5-1	TRBJ2-5	TRBD2	NA	TGCGCCAGCAGCTTGAACGGTGGACTAGCGAACCAAGAGACCCAGTACTTC	CASSLNGGLANQETQYF
TRBV29-1	TRBJ2-7	TRBD1	NA	TGCAGCGCGGGCAGGGGGACCTACGAGCAGTACTTC	CSAGRGTYEQYF
TRBV5-1	TRBJ2-7	NA	many	TGCGCCAGCAGACGGGACGGAGACGAGCAGTACTTC	CASRRDGDEQYF
TRBV28	TRBJ1-5	NA	NA	TGTGCCAGCAGTTTCTCTCCGCTCGGGGCGAGCAATCAGCCCCAGCATTTT	CASSFSPLGASNQPQHF
TRBV6-6	TRBJ2-7	TRBD2	NA	TGTGCCACCACACCCCAGGGACTAGCGTACGAGCAGTACTTC	CATTPQGLAYEQYF
TRBV4-1	TRBJ2-7	NA	NA	TGCGCCAGCAGCCAAGATCAGTCCTCCTACGAGCAGTACTTC	CASSQDQSSYEQYF
TRBV28	TRBJ2-1	NA	few	TGTGCCAGCGAAAGGGGGAGGAATGAGCAGTTCTTC	CASERGRNEQFF
TRBV5-5	TRBJ1-1	TRBD1	NA	TGTGCCAGCAGTCCTTTCGGGACAGGGCGGTCTGAAGCTTTCTTT	CASSPFGTGRSEAFF
TRBV28	TRBJ2-2	NA	NA	TGTGCCAGCAGTTTTGTGAACACCGGGGAGCTGTTTTTT	CASSFVNTGELFF
TRBV5-1	TRBJ2-7	TRBD1	NA	TGCGCCAGCAGCTTGATGTCAGGGGGTTACGAGCAGTACTTC	CASSLMSGGYEQYF
TRBV19	TRBJ2-2	TRBD1	few	TGTGCCAGTAGTCCGGGACAGGGTAACACCGGGGAGCTGTTTTTT	CASSPGQGNTGELFF
TRBV27	TRBJ2-1	TRBD1	NA	TGTGCCAGCAGTCCGAGGGACAGGGGTTACAATGAGCAGTTCTTC	CASSPRDRGYNEQFF
TRBV6-5	TRBJ2-7	TRBD1	NA	TGTGCCAGCACAAACAGGGGACACGAGCAGTACTTC	CASTNRGHEQYF
TRBV28	TRBJ2-7	TRBD1	NA	TGTGCCAGCAGCGCTCGCGGGACAGGGATCTACGAGCAGTACTTC	CASSARGTGIYEQYF
TRBV28	TRBJ1-2	TRBD1	NA	TGTGCCAGCAGTGAGACAGGGGTTCACGGCTACACCTTC	CASSETGVHGYTF
TRBV5-1	TRBJ1-4	NA	NA	TGCGCCAGCAGCACAACCGGGATCGGTGGTGAAAAACTGTTTTTT	CASSTTGIGGEKLFF
TRBV19	TRBJ2-3	TRBD2	NA	TGTGCCAGCCGGGGACTAGCGGGAGGGCCAGATACGCAGTATTTT	CASRGLAGGPDTQYF
TRBV5-1	TRBJ2-1	TRBD1	NA	TGCGCCAGCAGAAGACAGGGGGCAGTGAATGAGCAGTTCTTC	CASRRQGAVNEQFF
TRBV19	TRBJ1-5	TRBD1	NA	TGTGCCAGTAGTATGGACAGGGCGAGCAATCAGCCCCAGCATTTT	CASSMDRASNQPQHF
TRBV11-2	TRBJ1-1	TRBD1	NA	TGTGCCAGCAGGCGACAGGGGTTGTACACTGAAGCTTTCTTT	CASRRQGLYTEAFF
TRBV7-9	TRBJ2-3	TRBD2	NA	TGTGCCAGCAGCCACCACGGACTAGCGGGAGGCGATACGCAGTATTTT	CASSHHGLAGGDTQYF
TRBV5-1	TRBJ2-3	TRBD1	NA	TGCGCCAGCAGCTCCGTAACAGGGGGCGATTCAGATACGCAGTATTTT	CASSSVTGGDSDTQYF
TRBV15	TRBJ2-1	NA	many	TGTGCCACCAGCAGAGAACAGGGGGGGTGGAATGAGCAGTTCTTC	CATSREQGGWNEQFF
TRBV11-3	TRBJ2-1	TRBD1	NA	TGTGCCAGCAGCTTACCAGCAGGGGGCAATGAGCAGTTCTTC	CASSLPAGGNEQFF
TRBV10-2	TRBJ2-2	TRBD2	NA	TGCGCCAGCAAGACTAGCGGGACCGGGGAGCTGTTTTTT	CASKTSGTGELFF
TRBV6-4	TRBJ2-2	NA	many	TGTGCCAGCAGTGCGCAAAACACCGGGGAGCTGTTTTTT	CASSAQNTGELFF
TRBV19	TRBJ2-1	NA	NA	TGTGCCAGTAGTCCCCGCAGGGGTGTACGAAATGAGCAGTTCTTC	CASSPRRGVRNEQFF
TRBV9	TRBJ2-7	TRBD1	NA	TGTGCCAGCAGCGGCGGGACAGGGGGCGTCAAGCAGTACTTC	CASSGGTGGVKQYF
TRBV15	TRBJ2-2	TRBD2	NA	TGTGCCACCAGCACCGCTAGCGGGCAGTCCGGGGAGCTGTTTTTT	CATSTASGQSGELFF
TRBV5-8	TRBJ2-7	TRBD1	NA	TGTGCCAGCAGATTAGGACAGGCGGTCTCCTACGAGCAGTACTTC	CASRLGQAVSYEQYF
TRBV2	TRBJ2-4	TRBD2	NA	TGTGCCAGCAGGCGGACTAGCGTTGGGGTAGGCATTCAGTACTTC	CASRRTSVGVGIQYF
TRBV7-2	TRBJ2-7	NA	NA	TGTGCCAGCAGCTTACAGGGCCCGCTCGGCGAGCAGTACTTC	CASSLQGPLGEQYF
TRBV4-1	TRBJ1-5	NA	NA	TGCGCCAGCAGCCAAGGACGGGGGGGCTATAGCAATCAGCCCCAGCATTTT	CASSQGRGGYSNQPQHF